This T cell receptor beta chain is drawn from a study of blood T cells in healthy people across ages. Turning to the study itself: Template switching recovered approximately one barcoded beta molecule for every two T cells. Regarding the study as a whole: Expanded clonotype changes were possibly confounded by unknown donor CMV status.

Note on this clonotype: What it recognizes is unknown.

Germline V CDR1 and CDR2: MGHDK, SYGVNS. V lost 1 base to trimming and J lost 8 bases, with 14 bases between them. The length of the CDR3 is 14 residues. Using a J-beta primer mix together with a sample-barcoded 5' primer, a second PCR was run for about 7 to 12 cycles. Every sample gave at least 3 million paired-end reads containing CDR3. MiXCR was run by TCRdb on the 5' RACE reads, yielding one entry per CDR3 protein. There are roughly 1.5 million distinct CDR3 sequences in the sample; about 42% occur only once, and more than 4% lies in the top ten. The chain combines TRBV25-1 with TRBJ1-2, with D possibly being TRBD1 (5 bases). The origin of this receptor is a woman aged 18-29 years in good health. Sequenced material: blood. The CDR3 is CASSESPTAGGYTF. As DNA, the CDR3 is TGTGCCAGCAGTGAATCCCCGACAGCCGGCGGCTACACCTTC.